This T cell receptor (beta chain) comes out of a study of OX40 agonist ivuxolimab in advanced cancers. Any history of autoimmune disease or systemic immunosuppression disqualified patients. CDR1 is SQVTM, CDR2 ANQGSEA, per germline. The length of the CDR3 is 13 residues. V shed 3 bases and J shed 5 bases, with 13 bases lying between them. Findings and limits, study-wide: The average count of expanded clones was higher among CD8+ T cells than among CD4+.

Regarding this clone: Its antigen is still unknown.

Using immunoSEQ multiplex PCR, the repertoire was profiled, and TCRdb retains in-frame clones only, with some absent. The table lists 20,000 to 25,000 clones, around nine tenths of them singletons. Here the sequenced sample was CD4+ or CD8+ T cells sorted from blood, taken in a trial of the OX40 agonist ivuxolimab. This chain uses TRBV29-1 with TRBJ1-2; D might be TRBD1 (6 bases). The clonotype comes from an adult with an advanced solid tumor such as melanoma, head and neck, liver or kidney cancer. CDR3 DNA sequence: TGCAGCGTTGAGACAGGCAGTATTTATGGCTACACCTTC. Encoded protein: CSVETGSIYGYTF. The variable domain in full, completed from reference TRBV29-1 and TRBJ1-2, reads SAVISQKPSRDICQRGTSLTIQCQVDSQVTMMFWYRQQPGQSLTLIATANQGSEATYESGFVIDKFPISRPNLTFSTLTVSNMSPEDSSIYLCSVETGSIYGYTFGSGTRLTVV.